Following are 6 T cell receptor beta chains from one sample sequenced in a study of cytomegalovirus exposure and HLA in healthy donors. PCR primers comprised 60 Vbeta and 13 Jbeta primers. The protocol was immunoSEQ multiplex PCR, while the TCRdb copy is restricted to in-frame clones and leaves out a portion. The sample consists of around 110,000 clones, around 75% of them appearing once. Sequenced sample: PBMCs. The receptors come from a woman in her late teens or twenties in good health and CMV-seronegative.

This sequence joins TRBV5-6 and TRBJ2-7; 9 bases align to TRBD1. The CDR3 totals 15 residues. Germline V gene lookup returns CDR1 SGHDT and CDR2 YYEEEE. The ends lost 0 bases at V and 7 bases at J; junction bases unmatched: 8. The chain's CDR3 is CASSLDRGPGWEQYF. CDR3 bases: TGTGCCAGCAGCTTGGACAGGGGGCCCGGCTGGGAGCAGTACTTC.

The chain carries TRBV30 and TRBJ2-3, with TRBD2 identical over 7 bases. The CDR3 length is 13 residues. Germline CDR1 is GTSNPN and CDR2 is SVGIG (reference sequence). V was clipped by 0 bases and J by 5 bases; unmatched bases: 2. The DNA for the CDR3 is TGTGCCTGGAGTGTACTAGCGAGAGATACGCAGTATTTT. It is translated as CAWSVLARDTQYF.

CDR3 loop: CASSEAPLEETQYF. The DNA of the CDR3 is TGTGCCAGCAGTGAAGCGCCCCTAGAAGAGACCCAGTACTTC. This rearrangement joins TRBV2 to TRBJ2-5, with D unclear. CDR3 size: 14 residues. Germline lookup yields CDR1 SNHLY and CDR2 FYNNEI. V was clipped by 0 bases and J by 3 bases, with 8 bases between them.

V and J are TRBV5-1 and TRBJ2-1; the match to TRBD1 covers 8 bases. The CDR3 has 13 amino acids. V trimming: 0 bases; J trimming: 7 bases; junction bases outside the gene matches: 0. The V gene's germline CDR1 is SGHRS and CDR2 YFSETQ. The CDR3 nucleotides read TGCGCCAGCAGCTTGGGGACAGGGAATGAGCAGTTCTTC. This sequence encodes CASSLGTGNEQFF. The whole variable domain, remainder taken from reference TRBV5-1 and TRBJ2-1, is KAGVTQTPRYLIKTRGQQVTLSCSPISGHRSVSWYQQTPGQGLQFLFEYFSETQRNKGNFPGRFSGRQFSNSRSEMNVSTLELGDSALYLCASSLGTGNEQFFGPGTRLTVL.

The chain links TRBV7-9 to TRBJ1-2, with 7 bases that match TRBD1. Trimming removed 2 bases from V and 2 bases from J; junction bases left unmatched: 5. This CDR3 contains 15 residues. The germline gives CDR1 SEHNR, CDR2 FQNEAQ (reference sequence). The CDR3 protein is CASSLLTGLNYGYTF. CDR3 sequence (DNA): TGTGCCAGCAGCTTACTGACAGGGTTAAACTATGGCTACACCTTC.

CDR3: CASSVGGARGYEQYF. CDR3 nucleotide sequence: TGCGCCAGCAGCGTAGGGGGAGCGAGAGGCTACGAGCAGTACTTC. The V and J genes are TRBV5-1 and TRBJ2-7; tentative D call: TRBD1 (6 bases). The germline V gene encodes CDR1 SGHRS and CDR2 YFSETQ. With 4 bases removed from V and 3 bases from J, the gap between germline ends came to 17 bases. The CDR3 extends over 15 amino acids.